The present T cell receptor (beta chain) was sequenced within a study of cytomegalovirus exposure and HLA in healthy donors (dated by TCRdb to about 2017). About the investigation overall: In an earlier analysis of several hundred of the donors, roughly 300 Gb of sequence data and 120 million or so unique TCR beta sequences from roughly 200 million T cells were reported. An early release covering roughly 640 HLA-typed donors comprised roughly 300 gigabases of sequencing data and tens of millions of unique TCR sequences. Among the roughly 400 genotyped donors, under 90% belonged to the genetic ancestry cluster associated with self-reported Caucasian donors. The study aimed to test whether cataloging public T cell receptors could reveal signatures of past pathogen exposure. The study used immunosequencing to profile the T cell repertoires of around 600 subjects and linked those repertoires to cytomegalovirus serostatus. A separate validation cohort of 100 to 150 different subjects was used in addition to the approximately 670-subject first cohort. The study combined high-throughput TCR immunosequencing, statistical association of individual TCRs with disease status, and machine learning to predict cytomegalovirus infection status. To study patterns of TCR occurrence, a later analysis re-analyzed previously published TCR beta repertoires from 666 donors and added high-resolution HLA genotyping. Rather than drawing on any new phenotypic data, the later analysis identified candidate immune exposures from TCR beta sequences and the way those sequences occurred across donors. An earlier analysis of approximately 580 of the donors used high-throughput TCR beta sequencing to judge whether each TCR beta V gene segment behaved as functional or pseudogenic. Donor age, sex, ethnicity and CMV serostatus were compiled together with the repertoire data. In a later genetic analysis, genome-wide SNP genotypes for 398 of the 666 donors were used, and that subset was treated as a discovery cohort. All discovery cohort repertoires had been generated on a single sequencing platform. HLA typing included class I and class II loci at four-digit resolution. Typing coverage varied by locus: roughly 629-630 donors for A, B, C, DRB1 and DQB1; roughly 500 for DQA1; around 570 for DPA1; 450 to 480 for DPB1. Roughly five DR-DQ haplotypes were handled as single units for association and clustering because linkage in the cohort was strong. Among roughly 400 genotyped donors of the cohort, an average of approximately 240,000 unique TCR beta nucleotide sequences were sequenced per donor, 15% to 20% of them non-productive. Summary of the overall study and its limitations: The 87-base-pair reads could not distinguish some IMGT-functional V segments, including TRBV6-2 and TRBV6-3, so those segments were excluded. The authors suggested that the approach could potentially be generalized to other disease states and immunological phenotypes. In the study, 150 to 200 TCR beta chains were listed as associated with cytomegalovirus. A later analysis found that TCR association rates varied across HLA loci, with DRB1 alleles showing the most associated TCRs and HLA-C alleles the fewest. Presence/absence analyses assumed roughly uniform sequencing depth across donors, an assumption that may not hold. For the cohort, immune exposure information was limited to CMV serostatus. Because HLA typing was missing for some donors at each locus, association tests included only the typed subset. Cytomegalovirus status was reported to be diagnosed by the classifier with high specificity and sensitivity in both the original and validation cohorts. A further reported finding was that TCR beta sequences accurately predicted the HLA-A and HLA-B alleles for most subjects in the first cohort. A later genetic analysis reported fewer N-insertions in productive TCRs among donors in an Asian-associated ancestry cluster than the roughly 700-donor mean. A later genetic analysis associated a missense DCLRE1C variant with V-gene and J-gene trimming of TCR beta chains, and an independent cohort replicated the association. Assigning TCR associations to individual alleles was difficult when HLA alleles, especially DR and DQ, strongly co-occurred. A cluster of highly shared sequence variants was judged likely to represent a technical artifact of the sequencing pipeline. Because counts were too low, 15 to 20 rarely observed V segments, including chromosome 9 orphons, were excluded from the earlier analysis of 587 of the donors. The cohort was sequenced for TCR beta chains only, and without alpha or paired-chain data the features that could be detected were limited. In a later analysis, HLA-associated TCR beta chains showed more clonal expansion and lower generation probabilities than non-associated chains that were equally common. In a later analysis, most CMV-associated TCR beta chains were found to appear HLA-restricted, with HLA associations seemingly driven largely by CMV exposure. In an earlier analysis of approximately 600 of the donors, most TCR beta V segments were observed in productive rearrangements about 87% or about 30% of the time, broadly matching IMGT annotations. A later analysis associated roughly 17,000 TCR beta sequences with specific HLA alleles at a false discovery rate of 0.05. Several of the top co-occurrence clusters appeared to be linked to parvovirus B19, influenza, CMV and Epstein-Barr virus, according to a later analysis. In vitro tests confirmed that a few of the cytomegalovirus-associated TCR beta chains recognize cytomegalovirus antigens. Linkage disequilibrium might explain the correlated functional status among segregating V segments, but an unknown experimental factor could not be ruled out. Most TCR sequences were seen in very few donors, while some public TCRs were found in many individuals.

Libraries came from the immunoSEQ multiplex PCR assay. The multiplex PCR relied on a mix of 60 forward primers for TCR Vbeta segments and 13 reverse primers for TCR Jbeta segments. Amplification of the CDR3 region of rearranged TCR beta genes was performed with a multiplex PCR assay on genomic DNA. The Illumina HiSeq System was used to sequence the amplified TCR beta libraries as 87-base-pair reads. Regarding the original processing steps: A later analysis tallied around 87 million unique TCR beta chains across the 610 or so repertoires, and some 10 million of those chains were shared by two or more donors. To remove PCR and sequencing errors, raw reads were error-corrected and collapsed into unique sequences using a nearest-neighbor algorithm that merged closely related sequences. Alignment of CDR3 sequences to IMGT reference sequences was used to assign V, D and J gene segments. For a sequence to be retained, at least a six-nucleotide match to both a V gene segment and a J gene segment was required. Rearrangements were called productive when the CDR3 lacked stop codons and stayed in frame with V and J; all others were non-productive. CDR3 was defined according to IMGT convention as the region running from the second conserved V-encoded cysteine to the conserved J-encoded phenylalanine. In an earlier analysis of more than 550 of the donors, sequences lacking an unambiguous match to a single V gene segment were excluded. In an earlier analysis of several hundred of the donors, V segments were called functional above 56.7% productive rearrangements and were called segregating when the between-donor standard deviation exceeded 5%. A statistical classification framework was built for diagnosing cytomegalovirus status from the catalog of TCR beta chain sequences. V and J gene assignment, in a later analysis, came from comparing TCR nucleotide sequences with IMGT/GENE-DB human TR gene sequences. Using the TCRdist pipeline, a later analysis assigned CDR3 sequences along with most-parsimonious VDJ recombination scenarios. A later analysis defined each TCR beta chain by its CDR3 amino acid sequence plus V-gene family, and excluded reads lacking a unique V-gene family. As a way to deal with suspected cross-contamination and a sequencing artifact, a later analysis dropped roughly 600 nucleotide sequences that were highly shared and had low generation probability. A later analysis calculated a clonal expansion index for each public chain from normalized within-repertoire ranks of inferred template counts. In a later analysis, generation probabilities were computed with a VDJ recombination model fitted to out-of-frame rearrangements, and the resulting probabilities were checked against IGoR. Hypergeometric tests were used in a later analysis to score TCR-TCR, TCR-HLA and TCR-CMV co-occurrence, with a repertoire-size bias correction applied to the TCR pairs. In a later analysis, false discovery rates were estimated by permuting HLA or CMV assignments 20 times. A later analysis grouped co-occurring TCRs with DBSCAN, adding TCRdist sequence similarity when clustering within HLA-allele-positive subsets. Repertoires with fewer than 30,000 or more than 120,000 public chains were left out of co-occurrence clustering, as were about 5 repertoires with anomalous nucleotide sharing. In TCRdb, the immuneACCESS table is reduced to in-frame sequences with V and J assigned. These tables do not hold every clone; where another copy was compared, an unresolved V gene accounts for under half, and the others remain unexplained. V and J calls and clone size are copied from that table; D and trimming were computed from the DNA. The sample table records about 250,000 clones; 80% of these occur just once. The ten largest account for about 0.29% of the sample.

As encoded in the germline V gene, CDR1 is SNHLY while CDR2 is FYNNEI. The CDR3 holds 12 amino acids from the cysteine to the phenylalanine. Only the CDR3 part of the read is kept: 36 bases, read in frame from the first base. On this clone: This clone's antigen is unknown. One base away there is no much larger clone; base qualities are not given.

The cohort consisted of more than 650 healthy bone marrow donors. At the time of sampling, all cohort members were nominally healthy, though unrecorded immune exposures were likely present. The donor was CMV seronegative and was included in the group of several hundred seronegative cohort members. Each donor provided a peripheral blood sample, and peripheral blood mononuclear cells were used for TCR beta sequencing. The Qiagen DNeasy Blood Extraction Kit was used to extract genomic DNA from the blood cell samples. What was sequenced was PBMCs. This sequence originates from a girl aged 2-10 years in good health and CMV-seronegative. Recombination linked TRBV2 to TRBJ2-5; the D gene cannot be named for sure. Judging by the DNA end, TRBJ2-7 fits better; the J call may be wrong. The sequenced DNA: TGTGCCAGCAGTGATAGAGGAAACGAGCAGTACTTC. This codes for CASSDRGNEQYF.